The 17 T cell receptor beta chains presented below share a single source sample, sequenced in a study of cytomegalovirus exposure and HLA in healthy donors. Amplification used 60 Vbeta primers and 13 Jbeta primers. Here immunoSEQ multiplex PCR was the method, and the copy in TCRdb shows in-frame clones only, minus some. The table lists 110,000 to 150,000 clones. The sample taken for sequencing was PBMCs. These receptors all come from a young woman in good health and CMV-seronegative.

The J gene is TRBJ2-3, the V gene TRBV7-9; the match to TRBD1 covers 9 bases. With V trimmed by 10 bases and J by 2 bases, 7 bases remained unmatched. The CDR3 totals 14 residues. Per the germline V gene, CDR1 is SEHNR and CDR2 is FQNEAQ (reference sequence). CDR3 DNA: TGTGCCACCACGGACAGGGGTGACACAGATACGCAGTATTTT. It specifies CATTDRGDTDTQYF.

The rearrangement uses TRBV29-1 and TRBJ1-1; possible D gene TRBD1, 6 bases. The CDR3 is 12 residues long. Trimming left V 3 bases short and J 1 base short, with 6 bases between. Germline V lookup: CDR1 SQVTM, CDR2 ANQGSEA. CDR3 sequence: CSVEGANTEAFF. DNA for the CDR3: TGCAGCGTTGAGGGGGCGAACACTGAAGCTTTCTTT.

In DNA, the CDR3 is TGTGCCAGTAGTATACCCCCATCAGGCCGGCCCGGAAACACCATATATTTT. It specifies CASSIPPSGRPGNTIYF. The chain carries TRBV19 and TRBJ1-3; no clear D. V lost 2 bases and J lost 4, with 18 bases in between. In germline, CDR1 is LNHDA, CDR2 SQIVND (reference sequence). The CDR3 runs 17 residues.

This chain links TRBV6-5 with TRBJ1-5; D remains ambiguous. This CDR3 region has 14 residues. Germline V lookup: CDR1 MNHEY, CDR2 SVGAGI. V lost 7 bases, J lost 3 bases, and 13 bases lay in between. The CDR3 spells CASKMSGLNQPQHF. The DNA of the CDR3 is TGTGCCAGCAAGATGTCAGGCCTCAATCAGCCCCAGCATTTT.

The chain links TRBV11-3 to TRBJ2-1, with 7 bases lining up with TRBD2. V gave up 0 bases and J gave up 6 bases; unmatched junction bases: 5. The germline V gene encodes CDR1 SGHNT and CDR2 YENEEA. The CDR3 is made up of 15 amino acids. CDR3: CASSLDGGSPNEQFF. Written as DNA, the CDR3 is TGTGCCAGCAGCTTAGACGGCGGGAGCCCCAATGAGCAGTTCTTC. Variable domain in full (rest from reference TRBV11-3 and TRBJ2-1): EAGVVQSPRYKIIEKKQPVAFWCNPISGHNTLYWYLQNLGQGPELLIRYENEEAVDDSQLPKDRFSAERLKGVDSTLKIQPAELGDSAVYLCASSLDGGSPNEQFFGPGTRLTVL.

The CDR3 here is CVRSLDPRQRGNQPQHF. As DNA, the CDR3 is TGTGTCAGAAGCTTAGATCCGCGCCAGCGGGGTAATCAGCCCCAGCATTTT. This sequence joins TRBV7-5 and TRBJ1-5. TRBV7-5 is reported as a pseudogene. CDR3 length: 17 amino acids.

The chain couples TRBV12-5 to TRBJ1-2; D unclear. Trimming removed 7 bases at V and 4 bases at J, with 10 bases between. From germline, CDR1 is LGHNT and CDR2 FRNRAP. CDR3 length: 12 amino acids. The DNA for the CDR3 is TGTGCTAGTGCTCTATCCTTCTATGGCTACACCTTC. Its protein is CASALSFYGYTF.

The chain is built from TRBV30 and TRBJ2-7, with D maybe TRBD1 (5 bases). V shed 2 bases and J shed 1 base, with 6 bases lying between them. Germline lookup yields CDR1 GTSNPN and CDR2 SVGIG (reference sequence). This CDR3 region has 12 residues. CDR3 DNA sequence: TGTGCCTGGAGTACAGGATCCTACGAGCAGTACGTC. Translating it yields CAWSTGSYEQYV.

DNA of the CDR3: TGCGCCAGCAGGACGGGACAGGGGGCTTCTGGAAACACCATATATTTT. As protein: CASRTGQGASGNTIYF. The chain couples TRBV5-1 to TRBJ1-3; 12 nucleotides align to TRBD1. Germline loops: CDR1 SGHRS, CDR2 YFSETQ. The length of the CDR3 is 16 residues. V shed 5 bases and J 1 base; nucleotides not matched to a gene: 4.

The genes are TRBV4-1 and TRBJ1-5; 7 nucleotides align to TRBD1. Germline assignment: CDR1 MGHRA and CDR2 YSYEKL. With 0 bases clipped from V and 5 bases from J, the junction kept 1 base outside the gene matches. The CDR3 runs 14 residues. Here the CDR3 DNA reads TGCGCCAGCAGCCAAGAAGGGGGCTATCAGCCCCAGCATTTT. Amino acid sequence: CASSQEGGYQPQHF.

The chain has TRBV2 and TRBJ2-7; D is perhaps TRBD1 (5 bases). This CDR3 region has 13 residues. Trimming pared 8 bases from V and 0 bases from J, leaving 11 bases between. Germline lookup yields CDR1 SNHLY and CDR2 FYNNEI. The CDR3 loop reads CASGARDSYEQYV. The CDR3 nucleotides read TGTGCCAGCGGGGCAAGGGACTCCTACGAGCAGTACGTC.

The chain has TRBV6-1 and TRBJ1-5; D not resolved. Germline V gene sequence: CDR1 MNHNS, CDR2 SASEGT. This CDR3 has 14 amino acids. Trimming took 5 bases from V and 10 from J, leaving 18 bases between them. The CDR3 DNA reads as TGTGCCAGCAGTCCCTTTCAAGAGGGAGGACCCCAGCATTTT. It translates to CASSPFQEGGPQHF.

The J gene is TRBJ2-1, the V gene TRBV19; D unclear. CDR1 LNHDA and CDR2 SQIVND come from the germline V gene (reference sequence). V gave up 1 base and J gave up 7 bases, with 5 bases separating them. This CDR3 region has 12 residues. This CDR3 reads CASSIGENEQFF. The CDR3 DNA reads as TGTGCCAGTAGTATAGGAGAGAATGAGCAGTTCTTC.

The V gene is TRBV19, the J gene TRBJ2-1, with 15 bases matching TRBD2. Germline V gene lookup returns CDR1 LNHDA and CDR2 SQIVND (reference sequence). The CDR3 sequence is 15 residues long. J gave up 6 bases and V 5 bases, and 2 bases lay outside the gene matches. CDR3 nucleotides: TGTGCCAGTAGTTCGGGACTAGCGGGGGGCAATGAGCAGTTCTTC. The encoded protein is CASSSGLAGGNEQFF.

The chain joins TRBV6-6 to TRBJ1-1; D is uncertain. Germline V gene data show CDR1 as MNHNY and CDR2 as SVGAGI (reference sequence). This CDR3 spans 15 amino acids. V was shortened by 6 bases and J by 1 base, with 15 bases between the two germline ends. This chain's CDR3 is CASSSTKQRNTEAFF. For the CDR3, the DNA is TGTGCCAGCAGCTCCACGAAACAACGGAACACTGAAGCTTTCTTT.

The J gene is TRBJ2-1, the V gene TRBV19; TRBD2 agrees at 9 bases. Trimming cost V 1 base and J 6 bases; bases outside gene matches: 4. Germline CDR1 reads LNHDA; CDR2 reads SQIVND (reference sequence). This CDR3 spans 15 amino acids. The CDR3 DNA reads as TGTGCCAGTAGTATAGTAGCGGGAGTAGGCAATGAGCAGTTCTTC. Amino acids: CASSIVAGVGNEQFF.

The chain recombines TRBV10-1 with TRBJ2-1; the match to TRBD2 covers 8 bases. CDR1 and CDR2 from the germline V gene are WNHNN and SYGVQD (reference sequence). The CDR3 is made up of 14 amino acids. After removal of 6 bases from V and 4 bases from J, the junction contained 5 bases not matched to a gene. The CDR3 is CASSQGLGYNEQFF. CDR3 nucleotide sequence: TGCGCCAGCAGCCAGGGACTAGGTTACAATGAGCAGTTCTTC.